Listed below are T cell receptor beta chains from one sample, sequenced in a study of blood T cell repertoires in COVID-19. The data were produced by immunoSEQ multiplex PCR, yet TCRdb's version contains in-frame clones alone and is incomplete. The data show around 400,000 clones, with roughly 90% seen just once and more than 1% held by the top ten. Source material: peripheral blood. These TCRs come from a man in his forties with acute or convalescent COVID-19. CDR3s include the opening cysteine and the closing phenylalanine or tryptophan. A D gene is named only where the DNA matches it firmly. Clone size appears in some rows only: once, few, many, or a class for an expanded clone.

TRBV6-6	.	TRBJ2-7	13	.	CASSYGGLYEQYF	TGTGCCAGCAGTTACGGGGGCCTCTACGAGCAGTACTTC
TRBV11-3	.	TRBJ2-2	14	.	CASSYLSNTGELFF	TGTGCCAGCAGCTATTTGTCTAACACCGGGGAGCTGTTTTTT
TRBV9	.	TRBJ1-5	15	TRBD1	CASSASGGRDQPQHF	TGTGCCAGCAGCGCCTCAGGGGGCAGGGATCAGCCCCAGCATTTT
TRBV7-9	.	TRBJ1-1	16	.	CASSLLGSAENTEAFF	TGTGCCAGCAGCTTATTAGGCTCGGCGGAGAACACTGAAGCTTTCTTT
TRBV5-4	.	TRBJ1-2	15	TRBD1	CASSSGQGANYGYTF	TGTGCCAGCAGCTCCGGACAGGGGGCTAACTATGGCTACACCTTC
TRBV18	.	TRBJ1-1	14	.	CASSPPVANTEAFF	TGTGCCAGCTCACCACCGGTGGCGAACACTGAAGCTTTCTTT
TRBV21-1	.	TRBJ2-7	17	.	CASSKKTGLAGGREQYF	TGTGCCAGCAGCAAAAAGACAGGACTAGCGGGAGGCCGGGAGCAGTACTTC
TRBV3-1/TRBV3-2	.	TRBJ1-2	13	TRBD1	CASSRGQGLIYTF	TGTGCCAGCAGCCGTGGACAGGGGTTAATCTACACCTTC
TRBV5-4	.	TRBJ2-7	15	TRBD1	CASSGGTGITYEQYF	TGTGCCAGCAGCGGCGGGACAGGGATAACCTACGAGCAGTACTTC
TRBV6-5	.	TRBJ1-2	13	TRBD1	CASSPDRVYGYTF	TGTGCCAGCAGCCCCGACAGGGTCTATGGCTACACCTTC
TRBV9	.	TRBJ2-1	18	TRBD1	CASSVGTGRSLGYNEQFF	TGTGCCAGCAGCGTAGGGACAGGGAGAAGTTTAGGCTACAATGAGCAGTTCTTC
TRBV5-4	few	TRBJ2-7	14	.	CASSLDYYPTKQYF	TGTGCCAGCAGCTTAGACTATTATCCTACGAAGCAGTACTTC
TRBV5-6	.	TRBJ2-6	18	.	CASSGMDGDDSGANVLTF	TGTGCCAGCAGCGGAATGGACGGGGATGACTCTGGGGCCAACGTCCTGACTTTC
TRBV18	once	TRBJ1-2	15	TRBD1	CASSPGTGVRYGYTF	TGTGCCAGCTCACCCGGGACAGGGGTCCGCTATGGCTACACCTTC
TRBV5-1	once	TRBJ2-3	18	.	CASSSSRALPPITDTQYF	TGCGCCAGCAGCTCATCTAGAGCCCTGCCCCCGATTACAGATACGCAGTATTTT
TRBV12-5	.	TRBJ2-7	15	TRBD2	CASGRSTGGPYEQYF	TGTGCTAGTGGCCGCTCGACGGGAGGGCCCTACGAGCAGTACTTC
TRBV6-5	.	TRBJ2-1	13	TRBD1	CASSRQGAWEQFF	TGTGCCAGCAGTCGACAGGGGGCCTGGGAGCAGTTCTTC
TRBV5-1	.	TRBJ1-6	14	TRBD1	CASSPMTGEEPLHF	TGCGCCAGCAGCCCAATGACAGGGGAGGAACCCCTCCACTTT
TRBV28	.	TRBJ1-6	12	.	CASSLEVRPLHF	TGTGCCAGCAGTTTGGAGGTGCGGCCCCTCCACTTT
TRBV9	.	TRBJ2-3	15	.	CASSVAGASTDTQYF	TGTGCCAGCAGCGTAGCGGGAGCCTCCACAGATACGCAGTATTTT
TRBV28	.	TRBJ1-3	16	.	CASRGAAIRAGNTIYF	TGTGCCAGCAGAGGGGCGGCAATTCGGGCCGGAAACACCATATATTTT
TRBV9	.	TRBJ2-1	15	.	CASSVGGTSYNEQFF	TGTGCCAGCAGCGTAGGCGGGACCTCCTACAATGAGCAGTTCTTC
TRBV19	few	TRBJ1-5	16	TRBD1	CASSPPDRAAGRPQHF	TGTGCCAGTAGTCCCCCGGACAGGGCGGCTGGCCGGCCCCAGCATTTT
TRBV19	.	TRBJ1-4	14	.	CASSLPEGSEKLFF	TGTGCCAGTAGTCTCCCGGAGGGTAGCGAAAAACTGTTTTTT
TRBV2	.	TRBJ1-5	18	TRBD1	CASSDWSPGQGINQPQHF	TGTGCCAGCAGTGATTGGTCCCCCGGACAGGGAATCAATCAGCCCCAGCATTTT
TRBV27	.	TRBJ2-1	15	TRBD2	CASSLVLAGVNEQFF	TGTGCCAGCAGTTTAGTTCTAGCGGGTGTTAATGAGCAGTTCTTC
TRBV27	.	TRBJ2-7	14	TRBD1	CASTSRDRVFEQYF	TGTGCCAGCACTTCCCGGGACAGGGTATTCGAGCAGTACTTC
TRBV29-1	.	TRBJ2-1	14	TRBD1	CSVKPGQGYNEQFF	TGCAGCGTCAAACCGGGACAGGGCTACAATGAGCAGTTCTTC
TRBV9	.	TRBJ2-4	15	.	CASSPGTFGKNIQYF	TGTGCCAGCAGCCCCGGGACATTCGGCAAAAACATTCAGTACTTC
TRBV11-1	.	TRBJ2-1	19	TRBD2	CASSLARSRTGGAYNEQFF	TGTGCCAGCAGCTTAGCGAGGTCGAGGACGGGAGGTGCTTACAATGAGCAGTTCTTC
TRBV6-2/TRBV6-3	.	TRBJ1-2	16	.	CASSYGPPGFHYGYTF	TGTGCCAGCAGTTACGGGCCCCCGGGGTTCCACTATGGCTACACCTTC
TRBV28	once	TRBJ2-5	16	.	CASSLQRHLVGETQYF	TGTGCCAGCAGTTTACAGCGGCACCTGGTCGGAGAGACCCAGTACTTC
TRBV4-2	.	TRBJ2-1	16	.	CASSQVGVTTYNEQFF	TGTGCCAGCAGCCAAGTCGGGGTAACGACCTACAATGAGCAGTTCTTC
TRBV25-1	.	TRBJ1-1	16	.	CASSSRWGSLNTEAFF	TGTGCCAGCAGTTCCCGGTGGGGCAGTCTGAACACTGAAGCTTTCTTT
TRBV19	.	TRBJ2-2	15	TRBD1	CASRRGQDYTGELFF	TGTGCCAGTAGGAGAGGACAGGATTACACCGGGGAGCTGTTTTTT
TRBV9	.	TRBJ2-7	15	TRBD1	CASSETGTGGAEQYF	TGTGCCAGCAGCGAAACCGGGACAGGGGGCGCGGAGCAGTACTTC
TRBV2	once	TRBJ1-1	13	TRBD1	CASTRQGGTEAFF	TGTGCCAGCACCCGACAGGGGGGCACTGAAGCTTTCTTT
TRBV29-1	once	TRBJ1-1	13	TRBD1	CSVGGQMNIEAFF	TGCAGCGTCGGGGGACAGATGAACATTGAAGCTTTCTTT
TRBV7-6	.	TRBJ1-4	14	.	CASSWPSEVEKLFF	TGTGCCAGCAGCTGGCCCTCCGAGGTTGAAAAACTGTTTTTT
TRBV11-2	many	TRBJ2-3	13	.	CASRKTQTDTQYF	TGTGCCAGCAGAAAAACCCAGACAGATACGCAGTATTTT
TRBV5-1	.	TRBJ2-7	17	TRBD1	CASSQTAGGSRAHEQYF	TGCGCCAGCAGCCAGACCGCAGGGGGTTCGAGGGCCCACGAGCAGTACTTC
TRBV4-1	.	TRBJ2-3	18	.	CASSQENRPGRTTDTQYF	TGCGCCAGCAGCCAAGAAAACAGACCGGGAAGGACCACAGATACGCAGTATTTT
TRBV30	.	TRBJ1-2	12	TRBD1	CGIDSGGYGYTF	TGTGGCATAGACTCAGGGGGATATGGCTACACCTTC
TRBV19	.	TRBJ2-3	16	TRBD1	CASSMPGQGLLDTQYF	TGTGCCAGTAGTATGCCGGGACAGGGGTTGTTAGATACGCAGTATTTT
TRBV21-1	.	TRBJ2-1	17	.	CASSKVVRKTGVNEQFF	TGTGCCAGCAGCAAAGTCGTACGAAAGACAGGGGTTAATGAGCAGTTCTTC
TRBV5-1	.	TRBJ2-7	16	.	CASKDPPEALGYEQYF	TGCGCCAGCAAAGACCCGCCGGAGGCGCTCGGGTACGAGCAGTACTTC
TRBV19	.	TRBJ1-1	14	.	CASSPPGEYTEAFF	TGTGCCAGTAGTCCCCCGGGGGAGTACACTGAAGCTTTCTTT
TRBV5-5	.	TRBJ2-5	11	.	CATGSLETQYF	TGTGCCACAGGAAGTTTGGAGACCCAGTACTTC
TRBV9	.	TRBJ2-2	18	TRBD2	CASSVPLAGGLNTGELFF	TGTGCCAGCAGCGTCCCCTTAGCGGGGGGCCTGAACACCGGGGAGCTGTTTTTT
TRBV9	.	TRBJ1-5	14	.	CASSVTSGDQPQHF	TGTGCCAGCAGCGTCACTTCGGGGGATCAGCCCCAGCATTTT
TRBV3-1/TRBV3-2	.	TRBJ2-5	17	TRBD2	CASNSGTSGGAQETQYF	TGTGCCAGCAACTCCGGGACTAGCGGGGGGGCCCAAGAGACCCAGTACTTC
TRBV11-2	.	TRBJ1-3	15	.	CASIVPGHRGNTIYF	TGTGCCAGCATCGTACCGGGACACCGTGGAAACACCATATATTTT
TRBV3-1/TRBV3-2	.	TRBJ1-2	18	.	CASSQDRDGPNRDYGYTF	TGTGCCAGCAGCCAAGATCGGGATGGGCCAAACCGGGATTATGGCTACACCTTC
TRBV5-5	.	TRBJ2-3	13	.	CASSLEAPDTQYF	TGTGCCAGCAGCTTGGAAGCTCCAGATACGCAGTATTTT
TRBV6-6	once	TRBJ2-5	14	TRBD1	CASRPTGSQETQYF	TGTGCCAGCAGACCGACAGGGTCCCAAGAGACCCAGTACTTC
TRBV19	.	TRBJ1-2	13	.	CASSSRQRSGYTF	TGTGCCAGTAGTTCCCGACAGAGAAGTGGCTACACCTTC
TRBV27	.	TRBJ2-7	14	TRBD2	CASSSRLAGFGQYF	TGTGCCAGCAGTTCGCGACTAGCGGGATTCGGGCAGTACTTC